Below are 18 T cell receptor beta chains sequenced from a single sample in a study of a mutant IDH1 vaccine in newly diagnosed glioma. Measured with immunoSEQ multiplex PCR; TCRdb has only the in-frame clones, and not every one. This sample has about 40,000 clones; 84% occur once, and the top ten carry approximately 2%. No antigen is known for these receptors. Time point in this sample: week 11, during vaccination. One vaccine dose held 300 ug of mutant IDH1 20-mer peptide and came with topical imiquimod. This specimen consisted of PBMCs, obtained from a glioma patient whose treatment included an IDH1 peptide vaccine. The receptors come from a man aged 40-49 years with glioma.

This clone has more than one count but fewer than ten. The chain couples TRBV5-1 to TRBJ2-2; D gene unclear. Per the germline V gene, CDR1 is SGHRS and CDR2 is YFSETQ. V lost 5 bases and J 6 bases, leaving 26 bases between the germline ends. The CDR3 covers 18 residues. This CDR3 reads CASRYRAAVLPGAGELFF. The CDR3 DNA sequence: TGCGCCAGCAGGTATCGAGCCGCCGTGCTGCCTGGAGCCGGGGAGCTGTTTTTT.

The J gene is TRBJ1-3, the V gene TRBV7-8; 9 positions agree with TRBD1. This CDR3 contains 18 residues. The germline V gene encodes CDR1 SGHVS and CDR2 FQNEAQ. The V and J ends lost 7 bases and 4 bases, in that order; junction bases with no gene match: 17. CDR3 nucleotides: TGTGCCAGCACCCGAGGACAGGGGTCTTCACTTTCCGGAAACACCATATATTTT. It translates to CASTRGQGSSLSGNTIYF.

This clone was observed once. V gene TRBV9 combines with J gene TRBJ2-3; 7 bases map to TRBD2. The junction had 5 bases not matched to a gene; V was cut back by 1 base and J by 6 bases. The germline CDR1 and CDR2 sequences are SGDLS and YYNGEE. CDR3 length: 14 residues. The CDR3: CASSVRAGLDTQYF. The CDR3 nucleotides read TGTGCCAGCAGCGTAAGAGCGGGACTCGATACGCAGTATTTT.

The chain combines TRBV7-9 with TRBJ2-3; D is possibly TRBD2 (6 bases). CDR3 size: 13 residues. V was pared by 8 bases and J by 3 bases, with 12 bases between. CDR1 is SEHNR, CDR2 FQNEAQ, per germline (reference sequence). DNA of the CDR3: TGTGCCAGCGGAGTAGGAGGGACAGATACGCAGTATTTT. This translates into CASGVGGTDTQYF.

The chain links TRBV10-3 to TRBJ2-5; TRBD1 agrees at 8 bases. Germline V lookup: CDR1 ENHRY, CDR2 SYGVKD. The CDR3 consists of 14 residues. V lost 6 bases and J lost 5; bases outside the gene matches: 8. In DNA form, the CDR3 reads TGTGCCATCAGCGATTCGGACAGGGCCGAGACCCAGTACTTC. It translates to CAISDSDRAETQYF.

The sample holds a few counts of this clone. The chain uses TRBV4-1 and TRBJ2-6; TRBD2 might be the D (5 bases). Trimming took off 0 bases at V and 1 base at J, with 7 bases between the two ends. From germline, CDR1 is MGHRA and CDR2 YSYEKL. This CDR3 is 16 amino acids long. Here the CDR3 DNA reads TGCGCCAGCAGCCAAGATACGGGGTCTGGGGCCAACGTCCTGACTTTC. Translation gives CASSQDTGSGANVLTF.

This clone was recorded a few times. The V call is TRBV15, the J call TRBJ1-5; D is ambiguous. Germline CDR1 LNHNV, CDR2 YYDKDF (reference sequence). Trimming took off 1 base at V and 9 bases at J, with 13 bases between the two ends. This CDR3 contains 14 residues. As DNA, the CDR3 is TGTGCCACCAGCAGAGGGGTTGAATTGTGGCCCCAGCATTTT. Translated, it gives CATSRGVELWPQHF.

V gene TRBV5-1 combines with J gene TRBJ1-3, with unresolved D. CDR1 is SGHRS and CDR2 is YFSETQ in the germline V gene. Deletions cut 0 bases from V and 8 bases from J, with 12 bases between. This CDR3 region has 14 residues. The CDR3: CASSLVSSRDTIYF. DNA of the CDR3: TGCGCCAGCAGCTTGGTGTCTTCGCGGGACACCATATATTTT.

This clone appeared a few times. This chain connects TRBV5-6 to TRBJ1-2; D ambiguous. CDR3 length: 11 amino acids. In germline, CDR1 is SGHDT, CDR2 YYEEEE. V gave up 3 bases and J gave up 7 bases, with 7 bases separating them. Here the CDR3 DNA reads TGTGCCAGCAGCTCGCGGGGTGGCTACACCTTC. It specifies CASSSRGGYTF.

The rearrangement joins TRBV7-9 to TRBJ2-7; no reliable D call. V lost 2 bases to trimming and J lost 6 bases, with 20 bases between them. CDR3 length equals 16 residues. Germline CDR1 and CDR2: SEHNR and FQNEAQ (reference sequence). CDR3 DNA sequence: TGTGCCAGCAGCTTAACGCTGGGCGGTCCTCCCCTCGAGCAGTACTTC. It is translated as CASSLTLGGPPLEQYF.

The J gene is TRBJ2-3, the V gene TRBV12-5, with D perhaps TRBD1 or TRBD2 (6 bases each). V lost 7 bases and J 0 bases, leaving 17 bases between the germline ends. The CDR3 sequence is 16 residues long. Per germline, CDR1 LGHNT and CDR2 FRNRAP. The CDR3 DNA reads TGTGCTAGTGACCGATCTAGGGGGGTAAGCACAGATACGCAGTATTTT. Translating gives CASDRSRGVSTDTQYF.

This chain's CDR3 is CASSYGSRGETQYF. CDR3 DNA sequence: TGTGCCAGCAGTTACGGTTCGCGAGGGGAGACCCAGTACTTC. This rearrangement joins TRBV6-5 to TRBJ2-5; a possible D gene is TRBD2 (5 bases). V was pared by 2 bases and J by 5 bases, with 12 bases between. The CDR3 spans 14 residues. CDR1 and CDR2 from the germline V gene are MNHEY and SVGAGI.

The CDR3 reads CASIQTSGSLEQYF. The CDR3 coding sequence is TGTGCCAGCATCCAAACTAGCGGGAGTCTCGAGCAGTACTTC. This chain uses TRBV6-5 with TRBJ2-7, with 11 bases lining up with TRBD2. CDR1 is MNHEY and CDR2 is SVGAGI in the germline V gene. The CDR3 runs 14 residues. The V gene end was trimmed by 7 bases and the J gene end by 6 bases; junction bases not matched to a gene: 8.

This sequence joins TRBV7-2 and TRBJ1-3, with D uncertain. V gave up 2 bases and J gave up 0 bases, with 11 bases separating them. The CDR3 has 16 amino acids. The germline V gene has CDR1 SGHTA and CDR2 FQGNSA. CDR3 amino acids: CASSLRAPDSGNTIYF. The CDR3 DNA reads TGTGCCAGCAGCTTACGCGCGCCCGACTCTGGAAACACCATATATTTT. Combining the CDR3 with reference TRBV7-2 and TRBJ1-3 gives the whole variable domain GAGVSQSPSNKVTEKGKDVELRCDPISGHTALYWYRQSLGQGLEFLIYFQGNSAPDKSGLPSDRFSAERTGGSVSTLTIQRTQQEDSAVYLCASSLRAPDSGNTIYFGEGSWLTVV.

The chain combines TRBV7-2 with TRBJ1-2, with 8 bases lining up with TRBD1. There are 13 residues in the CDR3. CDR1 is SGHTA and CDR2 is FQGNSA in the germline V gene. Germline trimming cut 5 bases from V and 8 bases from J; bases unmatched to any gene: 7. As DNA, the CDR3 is TGTGCCAGCAGCCCGACGACAGGGGCCGGCTACACCTTC. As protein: CASSPTTGAGYTF.

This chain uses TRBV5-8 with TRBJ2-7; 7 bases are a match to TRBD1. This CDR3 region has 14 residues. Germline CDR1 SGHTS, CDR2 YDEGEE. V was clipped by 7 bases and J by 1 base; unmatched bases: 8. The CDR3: CASGLQGWSYEQYF. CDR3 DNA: TGTGCCAGCGGGTTACAGGGGTGGTCCTACGAGCAGTACTTC.

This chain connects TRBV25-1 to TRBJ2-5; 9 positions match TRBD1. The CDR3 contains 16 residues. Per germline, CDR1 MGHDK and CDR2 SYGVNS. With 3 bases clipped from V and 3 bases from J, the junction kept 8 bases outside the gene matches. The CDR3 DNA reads TGTGCCAGCAGTGACGAACGGACAGGGGTGAAAGAGACCCAGTACTTC. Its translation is CASSDERTGVKETQYF.

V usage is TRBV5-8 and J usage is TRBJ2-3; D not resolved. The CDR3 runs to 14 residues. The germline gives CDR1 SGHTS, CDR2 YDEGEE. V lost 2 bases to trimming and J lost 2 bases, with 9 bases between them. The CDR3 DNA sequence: TGTGCCAGCAGCTTTGGCGGCCTCACAGATACGCAGTATTTT. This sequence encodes CASSFGGLTDTQYF.